The clone carrying this T cell receptor beta chain came up once. Germline CDR1 and CDR2: SGDLS and YYNGEE. This CDR3 is built from 15 residues. The trim removed 3 bases at V and 4 bases at J, leaving 5 bases unmatched. Assay: immunoSEQ multiplex PCR; the TCRdb copy retains only in-frame clones and omits some. The profile shows some 150,000 clones, roughly nine tenths of them singletons. The sample belongs to a study of control samples from healthy donors and cancer patients. Sequencing was done on a sample of blood. The receptor's source is a young woman in good health. The chain joins TRBV9 to TRBJ2-1; 9 nucleotides match TRBD2. The chain's CDR3 is CASSGLAVLYNEQFF. CDR3 DNA: TGTGCCAGCAGCGGACTAGCGGTGCTTTACAATGAGCAGTTCTTC.